The 26 T cell receptor beta chains below all came from one sample that was sequenced in a study of PD-1 blockade in classical Hodgkin lymphoma. The repertoire was sequenced with immunoSEQ multiplex PCR; TCRdb's copy has only in-frame clones and lacks some. The sample lists 40,000 to 45,000 clones; roughly 80% were seen once. Every single patient, without exception, relapsed after autologous stem cell transplantation, and brentuximab vedotin exposure varied. The sample in question was peripheral blood mononuclear cells (PBMCs), obtained at baseline. All receptors derive from a human donor with classical Hodgkin lymphoma.

This clone is judged medium-sized (0.01 to 0.1%). The rearrangement joins TRBV27 to TRBJ1-3; D not resolved. Germline V gives CDR1 MNHEY, CDR2 SMNVEV (reference sequence). The CDR3 has 15 residues. Trimming removed 5 bases from V and 0 bases from J, with 11 bases in between. CDR3 amino acids: CASSADGYSGNTIYF. The DNA of the CDR3 is TGTGCCAGCAGTGCTGACGGTTACTCTGGAAACACCATATATTTT.

As to this clone: Other DNA sequences within the sample encode an identical CDR3. In DNA, the CDR3 is TGTGCCATCAGTGAGTCTACAGGGGGAAGCTCTGGAAACACCATATATTTT. This translates into CAISESTGGSSGNTIYF. The chain uses TRBV10-3 and TRBJ1-3; 8 nucleotides line up with TRBD1. Losses at the gene ends were 0 bases for V and 0 bases for J; bases not matched to a gene: 4. The germline V gene encodes CDR1 ENHRY and CDR2 SYGVKD. CDR3 length equals 17 residues.

V and J are TRBV30 and TRBJ2-5, with 8 bases matching TRBD1. Germline assignment: CDR1 GTSNPN and CDR2 SVGIG (reference sequence). Losses at the gene ends were 0 bases for V and 4 bases for J; bases not matched to a gene: 4. This CDR3 is 14 amino acids long. The CDR3 spells CAWSVLTGGETQYF. DNA for the CDR3: TGTGCCTGGAGTGTACTAACAGGGGGAGAGACCCAGTACTTC. Supplemented by reference TRBV30 and TRBJ2-5, the full variable domain reads SQTIHQWPATLVQPVGSPLSLECTVEGTSNPNLYWYRQAAGRGLQLLFYSVGIGQISSEVPQNLSASRPQDRQFILSSKKLLLSDSGFYLCAWSVLTGGETQYFGPGTRLLVL.

The rearrangement uses TRBV6-6 and TRBJ2-7; the D is unclear. The CDR3 extends over 13 amino acids. V lost 5 bases to trimming and J lost 2 bases, with 10 bases between them. Germline values: CDR1 MNHNY, CDR2 SVGAGI (reference sequence). The CDR3 is CASSPAGTYEQYF. The DNA of the CDR3 is TGTGCCAGCAGTCCTGCAGGCACCTACGAGCAGTACTTC.

V is TRBV11-1 and J is TRBJ1-1; weak D call: TRBD1 (5 bases). This CDR3 is 14 amino acids long. V gave up 3 bases and J gave up 5 bases, with 13 bases separating them. CDR1 and CDR2 from the germline V gene are SGHAT and FQDESV (reference sequence). CDR3 region: CASSFLDGGTEAFF. The CDR3 DNA is TGTGCCAGCAGCTTCCTGGATGGGGGGACTGAAGCTTTCTTT. The variable domain in full, completed from reference TRBV11-1 and TRBJ1-1, reads EAEVAQSPRYKITEKSQAVAFWCDPISGHATLYWYRQILGQGPELLVQFQDESVVDDSQLPKDRFSAERLKGVDSTLKIQPAELGDSAMYLCASSFLDGGTEAFFGQGTRLTVV.

This chain uses TRBV5-8 with TRBJ1-6, with 9 bases identical to TRBD1. Germline values: CDR1 SGHTS, CDR2 YDEGEE. Trimming removed 0 bases from V and 9 bases from J; junction bases left unmatched: 1. The CDR3 is 14 amino acids. CDR3 in amino acids: CASSLGGQGSPLHF. The CDR3 coding sequence is TGTGCCAGCAGCTTGGGGGGACAGGGTTCACCCCTCCACTTT.

The genes are TRBV28 and TRBJ1-2, with 8 bases that match TRBD1. The CDR3 is 15 amino acids. Germline V gene sequence: CDR1 MDHEN, CDR2 SYDVKM. V dropped 3 bases and J dropped 6; count of bases not matched to a gene: 9. CDR3 residues: CASSFQDRVGHGYTF. DNA for the CDR3: TGTGCCAGCAGTTTCCAGGACAGGGTGGGGCATGGCTACACCTTC.

This clone was detected a few times. The V call is TRBV2, the J call TRBJ1-1; 7 nucleotides align to TRBD1. Germline CDR1 SNHLY, CDR2 FYNNEI. V lost 2 bases and J lost 4; bases outside the gene matches: 4. The CDR3 sequence is 14 residues long. The CDR3 spells CASSEMAGGTEAFF. Here the CDR3 DNA reads TGTGCCAGCAGTGAAATGGCAGGGGGCACTGAAGCTTTCTTT.

This chain joins TRBV7-9 and TRBJ1-2; D might be TRBD1 (5 bases). The CDR3 sequence is 16 residues long. The germline CDR1 and CDR2 sequences are SEHNR and FQNEAQ (reference sequence). Trimming pared 4 bases from V and 3 bases from J, leaving 18 bases between. CDR3 protein: CASSSSGLRGDYGYTF. DNA of the CDR3: TGTGCCAGCAGCTCGTCCGGGCTCCGAGGGGACTATGGCTACACCTTC.

V usage is TRBV11-2 and J usage is TRBJ1-1; D is ambiguous. The CDR3 is 14 residues long. In germline, CDR1 is SGHAT, CDR2 FQNNGV. With 4 bases removed from V and 0 bases from J, the gap between germline ends came to 9 bases. The CDR3 DNA sequence: TGTGCCAGCAGCTCCGTACAGTTGAACACTGAAGCTTTCTTT. As protein: CASSSVQLNTEAFF.

This clone was found a few times. This chain links TRBV4-1 with TRBJ2-1, with TRBD2 matching 15 bases. Germline assignment: CDR1 MGHRA and CDR2 YSYEKL. The V segment lost 2 bases and the J segment 7 bases; nucleotides outside the gene matches: 6. This CDR3 is 17 amino acids long. CDR3 coding DNA: TGCGCCAGCAGCCAAACCCACGGACTAGCGGGAGGGAATGAGCAGTTCTTC. Protein: CASSQTHGLAGGNEQFF.

The chain joins TRBV6-6 to TRBJ1-1; 10 nucleotides line up with TRBD1. Germline loops: CDR1 MNHNY, CDR2 SVGAGI (reference sequence). The CDR3 contains 13 residues. Trimming took 0 bases from V and 9 from J; bases not matched to a gene: 1. The CDR3 nucleotides read TGTGCCAGCAGTTACTCGACAGGGGGCAAAGCTTTCTTT. It yields the protein CASSYSTGGKAFF.

V and J are TRBV15 and TRBJ1-1, with a weak D call TRBD1 (5 bases). Between the trimmed V and J ends, which lost 6 bases and 3 bases, there was a span of 11 bases. The germline V gene has CDR1 LNHNV and CDR2 YYDKDF (reference sequence). The CDR3 loop spans 13 amino acids. CDR3 sequence: CATSGTEDTEAFF. The DNA for the CDR3 is TGTGCCACCAGTGGGACGGAAGACACTGAAGCTTTCTTT.

The V and J genes are TRBV19 and TRBJ1-4; no clear D. Germline V gene data show CDR1 as LNHDA and CDR2 as SQIVND (reference sequence). The V end was cut by 3 bases, the J end by 8 bases, with 19 bases between. This CDR3 is 16 amino acids long. DNA for the CDR3: TGTGCCAGTAGTATCCAACGCCTTGGGCCCGGAGAAAAACTGTTTTTT. Amino acid sequence: CASSIQRLGPGEKLFF. The full variable domain, in which reference TRBV19 and TRBJ1-4 provide the parts outside the CDR3, is DGGITQSPKYLFRKEGQNVTLSCEQNLNHDAMYWYRQDPGQGLRLIYYSQIVNDFQKGDIAEGYSVSREKKESFPLTVTSAQKNPTAFYLCASSIQRLGPGEKLFFGSGTQLSVL.

V usage is TRBV27 and J usage is TRBJ1-2; the match to TRBD1 covers 7 bases. V was clipped by 6 bases and J by 6 bases; unmatched bases: 7. The CDR3 runs to 13 residues. Germline CDR1 and CDR2: MNHEY and SMNVEV (reference sequence). CDR3 coding DNA: TGTGCCAGCAGCGACAGGGATTCAAATGGCTACACCTTC. Protein product: CASSDRDSNGYTF.

On this clone itself: At one end, the junction sequence differs from germline, possibly due to a read error. The sample holds other DNA sequences that translate to the same CDR3. The chain couples TRBV18 to TRBJ1-1; D uncertain. The CDR3 has 13 residues. The germline gives CDR1 KGHSH, CDR2 LQKENI. The CDR3 loop is CASSPALNTEAFF. The CDR3 DNA sequence: TGCGCCAGCTCACCGGCCTTGAACACTGAAGCTTTCTTT.

The rearrangement joins TRBV19 to TRBJ2-1; D is perhaps TRBD2 (5 bases). The CDR3 contains 13 residues. The ends were cut back, 2 bases at V and 10 bases at J, with 12 bases in the middle. Germline V gene lookup returns CDR1 LNHDA and CDR2 SQIVND (reference sequence). CDR3 nucleotides: TGTGCCAGTAGTATAAGCCTGGGGAGCGAGCAGTTCTTC. Protein sequence: CASSISLGSEQFF.

The V call is TRBV18, the J call TRBJ1-1; possibly TRBD1 for D (5 bases). V was trimmed by 2 bases and J by 7 bases, leaving 11 bases between them. CDR1 and CDR2 (germline): KGHSH, LQKENI. The CDR3 is made up of 13 amino acids. CDR3 in amino acids: CASSPKSRGEAFF. CDR3 bases: TGTGCCAGCTCACCAAAATCTAGGGGTGAAGCTTTCTTT.

The rearrangement links TRBV30 to TRBJ2-2; D is possibly TRBD2 (6 bases). V was shortened by 3 bases and J by 3 bases, with 17 bases between the two germline ends. CDR1 GTSNPN and CDR2 SVGIG come from the germline V gene (reference sequence). The CDR3 length is 16 residues. Here the CDR3 DNA reads TGTGCCTGGAGCTTGGGTTTCGGAGGGGACACCGGGGAGCTGTTTTTT. The encoded protein is CAWSLGFGGDTGELFF. The whole variable domain, remainder taken from reference TRBV30 and TRBJ2-2, is SQTIHQWPATLVQPVGSPLSLECTVEGTSNPNLYWYRQAAGRGLQLLFYSVGIGQISSEVPQNLSASRPQDRQFILSSKKLLLSDSGFYLCAWSLGFGGDTGELFFGEGSRLTVL.

The V gene is TRBV29-1, the J gene TRBJ1-1; D gene ambiguous. The V end was cut by 0 bases, the J end by 3 bases, with 11 bases between. Germline V lookup: CDR1 SQVTM, CDR2 ANQGSEA. The CDR3 is 14 residues long. CDR3: CSVEDMGTYTEAFF. The DNA for the CDR3 is TGCAGCGTTGAAGATATGGGTACCTACACTGAAGCTTTCTTT.

V usage is TRBV5-6 and J usage is TRBJ2-5; 7 bases agree with TRBD2. The CDR3 consists of 17 residues. V gave up 5 bases and J gave up 5 bases; unmatched junction bases: 18. CDR1 is SGHDT, CDR2 YYEEEE, per germline. DNA of the CDR3: TGTGCCAGCAGTCCGGGGGAGGGTTCACCCCATTGGGAGACCCAGTACTTC. Translated: CASSPGEGSPHWETQYF.

The table lists this clone with a count of one. The genes are TRBV15 and TRBJ2-7; 7 nucleotides agree with TRBD2. CDR1 is LNHNV, CDR2 YYDKDF, per germline (reference sequence). Trimming removed 6 bases from V and 5 bases from J; junction bases left unmatched: 10. The CDR3 is 14 residues long. The CDR3 nucleotides read TGTGCCACCAGAAGGGTAGCGGGTGGCCACGAGCAGTACTTC. Amino acid sequence: CATRRVAGGHEQYF.

Only a few counts were recorded for this clone. This chain links TRBV18 with TRBJ2-5, with 8 positions matching TRBD2. V lost 6 bases, J lost 0 bases, and 6 bases stayed unmatched. The CDR3 consists of 15 residues. Germline V gives CDR1 KGHSH, CDR2 LQKENI. The CDR3 spells CASSEPGGYQETQYF. The CDR3 DNA follows: TGTGCCAGCTCGGAACCGGGGGGGTACCAAGAGACCCAGTACTTC.

The rearrangement joins TRBV27 to TRBJ1-2; the D is unclear. Trimming shortened V by 5 bases and J by 8 bases, and 15 bases separated the two germline ends. From germline, CDR1 is MNHEY and CDR2 SMNVEV (reference sequence). CDR3 length: 13 residues. CDR3 in amino acids: CASSPTALRGYTF. The DNA for the CDR3 is TGTGCCAGCAGTCCGACGGCACTTAGGGGCTACACCTTC.

This clone was picked up a small number of times. The chain combines TRBV7-2 with TRBJ1-1, with unresolved D. Germline CDR1 is SGHTA and CDR2 is FQGNSA. This CDR3 has 14 amino acids. The V gene lost 0 bases and the J gene lost 1 base, with 6 bases spanning the gap. CDR3 residues: CASSLAKGNTEAFF. The CDR3 DNA reads as TGTGCCAGCAGCTTAGCGAAGGGGAACACTGAAGCTTTCTTT.

The CDR3 region is CASSLTGTEQYF. The DNA of the CDR3 is TGTGCCAGCAGTTTAACAGGAACCGAGCAGTACTTC. The chain employs TRBV27 and TRBJ2-7; tentative D call: TRBD1 (5 bases). In germline, CDR1 is MNHEY, CDR2 SMNVEV (reference sequence). CDR3 length: 12 residues. Trimming stripped 2 bases from V and 6 bases from J, with 8 bases between.